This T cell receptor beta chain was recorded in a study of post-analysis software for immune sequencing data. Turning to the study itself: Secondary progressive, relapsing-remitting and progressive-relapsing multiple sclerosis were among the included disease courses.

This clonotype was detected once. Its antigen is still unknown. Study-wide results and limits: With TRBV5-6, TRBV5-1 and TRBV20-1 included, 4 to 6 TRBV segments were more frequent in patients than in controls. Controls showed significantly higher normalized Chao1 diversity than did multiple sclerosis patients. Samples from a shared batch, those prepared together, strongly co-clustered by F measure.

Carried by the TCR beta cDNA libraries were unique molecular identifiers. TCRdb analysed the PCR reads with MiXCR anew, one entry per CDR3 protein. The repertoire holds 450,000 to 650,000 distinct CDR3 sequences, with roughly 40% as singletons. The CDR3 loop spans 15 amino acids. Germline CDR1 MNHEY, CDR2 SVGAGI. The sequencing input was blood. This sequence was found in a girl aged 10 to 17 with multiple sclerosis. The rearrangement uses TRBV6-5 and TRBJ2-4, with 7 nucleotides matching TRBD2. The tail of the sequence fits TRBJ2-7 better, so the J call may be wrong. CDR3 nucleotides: TGTGCCAGCAGTTGCGGGTCTAGCGGACACTACGAGCAGTACTTC. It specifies CASSCGSSGHYEQYF.